The source of this TCR beta chain is a study of T cell responses to AZD1222 COVID-19 vaccine (dated by TCRdb to 2020 to 2022). General notes on the study: AZD1222 recipients given second doses at about 4 weeks or at about 12 weeks were pooled, since spike-specific TCR depth and breadth were not found to differ between the two schedules. A total of just over 230 trial participants underwent TCR sequencing, of whom 200 to 220 received two doses of AZD1222 and about 25 received two doses of the MenACWY control vaccine. Trial participants were enrolled into age subgroups of 18-55, 56-69 and 70-plus years, which contained about 150, 27 and 61 TCR-sequenced participants, respectively.

To note about this clone: Its antigen is not yet known. No much larger clonotype is one base removed from it; base qualities were not supplied.

V gives up 8 bases and J gives up 7 bases, and the segment between their germline ends measures 21 bases. The CDR1 and CDR2 encoded by the germline V gene are SNHLY and FYNNEI. The CDR3 measures 15 amino acids from cysteine to phenylalanine. Just CDR3 DNA is preserved here, 45 bases in frame from base 1. What the research found in general, with its limitations: Because no day 14 peak-response samples were available, the repertoires could be characterized only after the peak T cell response. The 56-69-year group was small, and its depth increase did not reach significance, likely because of low power. Participants were mostly white British, with more females than males. The authors suggested clonal diversity may have been underestimated. A significant rise in spike-specific TCR breadth and depth was observed after two AZD1222 doses relative to day 0 and relative to MenACWY recipients. Conclusions about previously exposed vaccinees were limited because only six AZD1222 recipients were SARS-CoV-2 seropositive at baseline. Nearly half of unique spike-specific TCRs reportedly recognized epitopes outside regions mutated in the B.1.351 and B.1.1.7 variants. Vaccine-associated CD4 TCRs spanned the whole spike protein, with dominant responses in regions 160-218 and 743-854.

The time point label on this specimen signifies: baseline before first vaccination. Vaccinee samples were obtained from the UK trials COV001 and COV002, which included a single-blind randomized controlled phase 2/3 trial of AZD1222 (ChAdOx1 nCoV-19) in healthy adults. For TCRbeta chain sequencing, PBMC samples from trial participants were taken at day 0 and at day 28 after the second dose. The CDR3 regions of human TCRbeta chains were subjected to immunosequencing. The study's own analysis went as follows. TCRs in the repertoires were matched against a reference library of SARS-CoV-2-specific TCRs that had been generated with the MIRA antigen-specificity platform. Breadth was defined as the fraction of unique TCRs that were SARS-CoV-2-associated, and depth was defined as the fraction of total T cells that were SARS-CoV-2-associated. Using the MIRA data, each spike-specific TCR was assigned both to the spike region to which the TCR was reactive and to a CD4 or CD8 class. Log10-transformed breadth and depth values were compared by one-way ANOVA with Sidak's multiple comparisons tests. In TCRdb, the immuneACCESS table is reduced to in-frame sequences with V and J assigned. These tables do not hold every clone; where another copy was compared, an unresolved V gene accounts for under half, and the others remain unexplained. V and J calls and clone size follow that table, whereas D and trimming were derived from the DNA. The sample contains around 180,000 clones, roughly nine tenths of them found a single time. The ten largest clones represent 6.9% of the sample.

This clonotype was obtained from an adult in good health. The rearrangement combines TRBV2 with TRBJ2-1; too little of a D gene remains to name it. Sample: peripheral blood, taken on day 0 of AZD1222 vaccination. The CDR3 sequence is CASALTPDSNNEQFF. The nucleotide sequence is TGTGCCAGCGCTTTGACCCCCGATTCTAATAATGAGCAGTTCTTC.